A selection of T cell receptor beta chains follows, all from one sample in a study of OX40 agonist ivuxolimab in advanced cancers. Sequencing was performed with immunoSEQ multiplex PCR; in TCRdb, only in-frame clones are kept and a portion is missing. The table includes 70,000 to 90,000 clones, roughly 84% detected once. Material: CD4+ or CD8+ T cells sorted from blood, obtained in a trial of the OX40 agonist ivuxolimab. Every receptor here comes from an adult with an advanced solid tumor such as melanoma, head and neck, liver or kidney cancer. Each CDR3 is given with its conserved first and last residue. D genes are given only for firm matches. A row's size may be missing; if present it is once, few, many or a size class.

j_call d_call v_call clone_size cdr3_aa cdr3_nt
TRBJ1-5 NA TRBV5-1 NA CASSTDSSNQPQHF TGCGCCAGCAGCACCGACAGTAGCAATCAGCCCCAGCATTTT
TRBJ1-2 NA TRBV4-3 NA CASSQDPGSEANYGYTF TGCGCCAGCAGCCAAGACCCAGGGTCCGAAGCTAACTATGGCTACACCTTC
TRBJ1-5 NA TRBV29-1 once CSVAGNAGGQPQHF TGCAGCGTTGCCGGGAACGCGGGAGGTCAGCCCCAGCATTTT
TRBJ2-6 NA TRBV5-4 NA CASSLEGGANVLTF TGTGCCAGCAGCTTGGAAGGTGGGGCCAACGTCCTGACTTTC
TRBJ2-5 NA TRBV6-6 NA CASSFSGQETQYF TGTGCCAGCAGTTTCTCAGGGCAAGAGACCCAGTACTTC
TRBJ2-1 TRBD1 TRBV7-2 NA CASSLDRGKQFF TGTGCCAGCAGCTTGGACAGGGGAAAGCAGTTCTTC
TRBJ1-4 NA TRBV7-6 NA CASSLGGEKLFF TGTGCCAGCAGCTTAGGGGGTGAAAAACTGTTTTTT
TRBJ1-1 TRBD1 TRBV28 NA CASSLHGTGDPEAFF TGTGCCAGCAGTTTACACGGGACAGGGGATCCTGAAGCTTTCTTT
TRBJ2-1 TRBD1 TRBV27 NA CASSLSGQGAYNEQFF TGTGCCAGCAGTTTATCCGGACAGGGGGCCTACAATGAGCAGTTCTTC
TRBJ1-5 NA TRBV7-7 NA CASSLEEDQPQHF TGTGCCAGCAGCTTAGAGGAGGATCAGCCCCAGCATTTT
TRBJ1-1 NA TRBV19 NA CASSIWGGNTEAFF TGTGCCAGTAGTATATGGGGTGGGAACACTGAAGCTTTCTTT
TRBJ1-5 NA TRBV30 NA CAWSPNSNQPQHF TGTGCCTGGAGTCCGAACAGCAATCAGCCCCAGCATTTT
TRBJ2-7 TRBD1 TRBV28 NA CASSRAGTGVYEQYF TGTGCCAGCAGTCGAGCCGGGACAGGGGTATACGAGCAGTACTTC
TRBJ1-1 NA TRBV5-1 NA CASSFGFGGTNTEAFF TGCGCCAGCAGCTTCGGTTTCGGAGGGACGAACACTGAAGCTTTCTTT
TRBJ1-2 TRBD1 TRBV7-9 NA CASSSGTGDSYGYTF TGTGCCAGCAGCTCTGGGACAGGGGATAGCTATGGCTACACCTTC
TRBJ2-7 NA TRBV29-1 NA CSAHIGSGDEQYF TGCAGCGCCCATATAGGCTCCGGTGACGAGCAGTACTTC
TRBJ2-5 NA TRBV7-2 NA CASSFRRDRLYF TGTGCCAGCAGCTTCCGCCGGGACCGTCTGTACTTC
TRBJ1-1 TRBD1 TRBV18 NA CASSPPRGTGGMNTEAFF TGTGCCAGCTCACCACCGAGGGGGACAGGTGGCATGAACACTGAAGCTTTCTTT
TRBJ1-2 NA TRBV7-9 NA CASSLVSPYGYTF TGTGCCAGCAGCTTAGTGAGTCCCTATGGCTACACCTTC
TRBJ2-7 NA TRBV19 NA CASSTLGGVEQYF TGTGCCAGTAGTACATTAGGCGGGGTCGAGCAGTACTTC
TRBJ1-6 TRBD1 TRBV7-2 NA CASRSGTGDSPLHF TGTGCCAGCAGATCCGGGACAGGCGATTCACCCCTCCACTTT
TRBJ1-3 NA TRBV19 NA CASSMGGHSGNTIYF TGTGCCAGTAGTATGGGGGGTCACTCTGGAAACACCATATATTTT
TRBJ1-3 NA TRBV14 NA CASSQDRGLSGNTIYF TGTGCCAGCAGCCAAGATAGGGGCCTCTCTGGAAACACCATATATTTT
TRBJ2-2 NA TRBV11-2 NA CASSLSPKDTGELFF TGTGCCAGCAGCTTGTCTCCTAAGGATACCGGGGAGCTGTTTTTT
TRBJ1-1 NA TRBV25-1 NA CASSGNLNTEAFF TGTGCCAGCAGTGGGAACCTTAACACTGAAGCTTTCTTT
TRBJ2-1 NA TRBV29-1 NA CSVRQYNEQFF TGCAGCGTGCGACAGTACAATGAGCAGTTCTTC
TRBJ2-3 NA TRBV7-2 NA CASSYSTDTQYF TGTGCCAGCAGCTACTCGACAGATACGCAGTATTTT
TRBJ2-2 TRBD1 TRBV19 NA CASSIDARGQSTGELFF TGTGCCAGTAGTATAGACGCCAGGGGGCAGTCGACCGGGGAGCTGTTTTTT
TRBJ2-3 NA TRBV21-1 NA CARGASTDTQYF TGTGCTAGGGGAGCTAGCACAGATACGCAGTATTTT
TRBJ1-1 NA TRBV7-2 NA CASSSPPGEAFF TGTGCCAGCAGCTCCCCCCCAGGTGAAGCTTTCTTT
TRBJ1-1 NA TRBV6-5 few CASSYYGGPAFF TGTGCCAGCAGTTATTATGGGGGGCCAGCTTTCTTT
TRBJ1-6 NA TRBV28 NA CASSLFPGSNNSPLHF TGTGCCAGCAGTTTATTTCCCGGCAGTAATAATTCACCCCTCCACTTT
TRBJ1-1 TRBD1 TRBV7-2 NA CASSLRQGVWAFF TGTGCCAGCAGCTTAAGACAGGGGGTCTGGGCTTTCTTT
TRBJ2-7 NA TRBV11-3 NA CASSLAGDEQYF TGTGCCAGCAGCTTAGCGGGAGACGAGCAGTACTTC
TRBJ1-5 NA TRBV4-3 NA CASSQFQGQPQHF TGCGCCAGCAGCCAATTTCAAGGACAGCCCCAGCATTTT
TRBJ2-7 TRBD1 TRBV5-6 few CASRKAGTGRYEQYF TGTGCCAGCAGAAAAGCCGGGACAGGGCGCTACGAGCAGTACTTC
TRBJ2-7 NA TRBV2 NA CASKGDVDYEQYF TGTGCCAGCAAGGGGGACGTGGACTACGAGCAGTACTTC
TRBJ2-7 TRBD1 TRBV29-1 NA CSVRSGTGYHEQYF TGCAGCGTTAGGTCCGGGACAGGGTACCACGAGCAGTACTTC
TRBJ2-7 NA TRBV6-5 NA CASSFDGYEQYF TGTGCCAGCAGTTTTGACGGTTACGAGCAGTACTTC
TRBJ1-1 NA TRBV11-2 NA CASSLVGGITEAFF TGTGCCAGCAGCTTAGTTGGGGGGATCACTGAAGCTTTCTTT
TRBJ2-1 NA TRBV7-2 NA CASSFGLAAPNEQFF TGTGCCAGCAGCTTTGGACTGGCCGCCCCCAATGAGCAGTTCTTC
TRBJ2-6 NA TRBV4-3 NA CASSPERWLSYSGANVLTF TGCGCCAGCAGCCCAGAGCGGTGGCTTAGCTACTCTGGGGCCAACGTCCTGACTTTC
TRBJ2-7 TRBD1 TRBV11-2 NA CASSRDRRHEQYF TGTGCCAGCAGTCGGGACAGGCGCCACGAGCAGTACTTC
TRBJ1-5 TRBD1 TRBV5-1 few CASRAGTGTNQPQHF TGCGCCAGCAGGGCCGGGACAGGGACAAATCAGCCCCAGCATTTT
TRBJ2-1 NA TRBV2 NA CASRRDGAYNEQFF TGTGCCAGCAGGCGGGACGGCGCCTACAATGAGCAGTTCTTC
TRBJ2-7 NA TRBV30 NA CAWSLVGYEQYF TGTGCCTGGAGTTTGGTCGGGTACGAGCAGTACTTC
TRBJ1-5 TRBD1 TRBV6-1 NA CASSLSRDRLQPQHF TGTGCCAGCAGCCTAAGCCGGGACAGACTTCAGCCCCAGCATTTT
TRBJ1-2 NA TRBV4-2 NA CASSQDFGGGYGYTF TGTGCCAGCAGCCAAGACTTCGGGGGGGGCTATGGCTACACCTTC
TRBJ1-2 TRBD1 TRBV18 NA CASSPFQGEGYTF TGTGCCAGCTCACCATTCCAGGGGGAAGGCTACACCTTC
TRBJ1-2 NA TRBV18 few CASSPQGIDGYTF TGTGCCAGCTCACCCCAGGGAATTGATGGCTACACCTTC
TRBJ2-7 NA TRBV4-1 NA CASSQDMGGTYEQYF TGCGCCAGCAGCCAAGATATGGGCGGAACCTACGAGCAGTACTTC